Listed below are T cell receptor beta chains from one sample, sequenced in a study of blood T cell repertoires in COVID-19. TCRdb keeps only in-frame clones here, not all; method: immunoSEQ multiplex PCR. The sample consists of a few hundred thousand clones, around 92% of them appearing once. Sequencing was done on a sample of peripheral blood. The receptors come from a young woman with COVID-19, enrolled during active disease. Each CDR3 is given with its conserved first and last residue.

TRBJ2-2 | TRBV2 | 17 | CASTVSGGTIVTGELFF
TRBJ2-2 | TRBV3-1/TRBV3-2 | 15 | CASSQTGRIAGELFF
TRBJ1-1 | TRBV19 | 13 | CASSMGLGTEAFF
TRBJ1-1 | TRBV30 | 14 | CAWSVLVGNTEAFF
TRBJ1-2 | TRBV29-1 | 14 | CSVESGVASEGYTF
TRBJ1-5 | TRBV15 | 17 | CATSGLGTVDSNQPQHF
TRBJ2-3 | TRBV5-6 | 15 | CASSLGPDGAHTQYF
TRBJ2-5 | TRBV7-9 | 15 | CASSSRVGAQETQYF
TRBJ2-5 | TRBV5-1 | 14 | CASTEGTGFATQYF
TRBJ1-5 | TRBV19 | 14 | CASTRQDLDQPQHF
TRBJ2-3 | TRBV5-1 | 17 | CASSLGAGGGTTDTQYF
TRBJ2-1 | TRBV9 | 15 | CASSASGESYNEQFF
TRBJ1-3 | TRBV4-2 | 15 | CASSQDGTGGYTIYF
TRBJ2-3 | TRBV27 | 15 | CASSWSGGETDTQYF
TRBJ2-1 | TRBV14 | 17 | CASSPLLTGLLYNEQFF
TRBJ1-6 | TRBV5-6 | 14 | CASSWAGDGSPLHF
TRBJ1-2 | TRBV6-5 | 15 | CASRDPGQGVYGYTF
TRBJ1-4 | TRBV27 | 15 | CASSWTGGVSGKLFF
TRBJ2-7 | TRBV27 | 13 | CASRSGGHYEQYF
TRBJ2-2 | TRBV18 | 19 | CASSPRGLAGGTNTGELFF
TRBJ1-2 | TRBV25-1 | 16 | CASSPGQGYRYYGYTF
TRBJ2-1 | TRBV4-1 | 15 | CASSHSGTGPDEQFF
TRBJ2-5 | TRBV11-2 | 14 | CASSLDRTQETQYF
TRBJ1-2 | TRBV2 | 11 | CASSPDSGYTF
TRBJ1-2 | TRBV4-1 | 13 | CASSQGQNYGYTF
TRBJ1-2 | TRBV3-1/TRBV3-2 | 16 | CASSPRLTRANYGYTF